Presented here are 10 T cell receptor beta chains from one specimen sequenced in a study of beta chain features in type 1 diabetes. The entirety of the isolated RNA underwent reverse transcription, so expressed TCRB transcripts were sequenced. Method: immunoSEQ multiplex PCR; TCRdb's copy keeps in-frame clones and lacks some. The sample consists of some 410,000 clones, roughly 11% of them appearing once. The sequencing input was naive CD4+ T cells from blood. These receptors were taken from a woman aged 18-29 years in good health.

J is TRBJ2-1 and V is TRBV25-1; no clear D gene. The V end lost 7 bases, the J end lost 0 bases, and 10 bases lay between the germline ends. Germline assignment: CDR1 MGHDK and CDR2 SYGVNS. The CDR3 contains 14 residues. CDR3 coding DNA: TGTGCCAGCACGGACGCCGGCTCCTACAATGAGCAGTTCTTC. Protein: CASTDAGSYNEQFF.

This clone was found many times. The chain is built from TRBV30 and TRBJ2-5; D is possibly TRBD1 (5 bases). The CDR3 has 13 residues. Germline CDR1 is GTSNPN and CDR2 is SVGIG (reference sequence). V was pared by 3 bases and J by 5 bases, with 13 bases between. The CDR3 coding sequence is TGTGCCTGGAGGACAGTAAAGGTGGAGACCCAGTACTTC. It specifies CAWRTVKVETQYF.

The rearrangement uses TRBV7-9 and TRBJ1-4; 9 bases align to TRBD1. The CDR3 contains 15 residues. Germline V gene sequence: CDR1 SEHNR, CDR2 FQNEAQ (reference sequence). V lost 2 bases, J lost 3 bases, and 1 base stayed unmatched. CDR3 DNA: TGTGCCAGCAGCTTACGGACAGGGGCTAATGAAAAACTGTTTTTT. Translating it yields CASSLRTGANEKLFF.

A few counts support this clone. The CDR3 coding sequence is TGTGCCAGCAGCCCCTACAGCAGCGTAGGGGAGCAGTTCTTC. It codes for CASSPYSSVGEQFF. This chain links TRBV7-3 with TRBJ2-1; D ambiguous. The germline V gene encodes CDR1 SGHTA and CDR2 FQGTGA. The CDR3 is made up of 14 amino acids. Trimming removed 5 bases from V and 10 bases from J, with 18 bases in between.

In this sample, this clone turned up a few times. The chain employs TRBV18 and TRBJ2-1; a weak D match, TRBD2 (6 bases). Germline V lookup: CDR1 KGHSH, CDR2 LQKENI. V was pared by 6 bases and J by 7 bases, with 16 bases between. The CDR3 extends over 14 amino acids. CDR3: CASSPGVGSNEQFF. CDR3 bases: TGTGCCAGCTCCCCGGGGGTCGGATCAAATGAGCAGTTCTTC.

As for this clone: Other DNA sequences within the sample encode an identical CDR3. In nucleotides, the CDR3 is TGTGCCAGCAGCTTAGGTGCGAACACTGAAGCTTTCTTT. As protein: CASSLGANTEAFF. V usage is TRBV7-9 and J usage is TRBJ1-1; D unclear. The length of the CDR3 is 13 residues. Trimming left V 1 base short and J 1 base short, with 4 bases between. Germline V CDR1 and CDR2: SEHNR, FQNEAQ (reference sequence).

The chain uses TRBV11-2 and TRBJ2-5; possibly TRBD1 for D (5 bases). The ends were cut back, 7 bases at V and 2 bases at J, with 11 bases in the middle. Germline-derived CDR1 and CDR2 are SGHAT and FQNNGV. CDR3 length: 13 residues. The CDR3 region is CASTVQGQETQYF. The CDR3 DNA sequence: TGTGCCAGCACCGTTCAGGGTCAAGAGACCCAGTACTTC.

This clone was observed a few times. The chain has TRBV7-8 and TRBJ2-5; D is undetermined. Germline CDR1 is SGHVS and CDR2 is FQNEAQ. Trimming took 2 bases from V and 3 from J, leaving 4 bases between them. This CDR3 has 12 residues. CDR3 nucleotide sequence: TGTGCCAGCAGCTTAATAGAAGAGACCCAGTACTTC. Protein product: CASSLIEETQYF.

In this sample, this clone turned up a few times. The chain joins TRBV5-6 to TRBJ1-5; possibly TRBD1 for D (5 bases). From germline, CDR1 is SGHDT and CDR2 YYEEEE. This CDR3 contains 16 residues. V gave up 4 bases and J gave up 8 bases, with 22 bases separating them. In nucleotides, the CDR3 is TGTGCCAGCAGCGGAGCAGCAGGGACCCGGGGTGAGCCCCAGCATTTT. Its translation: CASSGAAGTRGEPQHF.

In DNA, the CDR3 is TGTGCCAGCAGCTTGGATATTCGTAGCACAGATACGCAGTATTTT. Amino acid sequence: CASSLDIRSTDTQYF. The genes are TRBV5-4 and TRBJ2-3; no firm D call. V was cut by 0 bases and J by 0 bases, with 8 bases left in between. CDR3 length: 15 residues. In germline, CDR1 is SGHNT, CDR2 YYREEE (reference sequence).